Here is one T cell receptor beta chain with its context. The sample comes from a study of OX40 agonist ivuxolimab in advanced cancers. Turning to the study itself: Having had anti-PD-1, anti-PD-L1 or anti-CTLA-4 therapy before was allowed, and roughly 38% had some.

The protocol was immunoSEQ multiplex PCR, while the TCRdb copy is restricted to in-frame clones and leaves out a portion. The sample lists roughly 71,000 clones; approximately 80% were seen once. Germline CDR1 SGHTA, CDR2 FQGNSA. Deletions cut 1 base from V and 3 bases from J, with 7 bases between. The length of the CDR3 is 14 residues. The sample consisted of CD4+ or CD8+ T cells sorted from blood, taken in a trial of the OX40 agonist ivuxolimab. The TCR originated in an adult with an advanced solid tumor such as melanoma, head and neck, liver or kidney cancer. V usage is TRBV7-2 and J usage is TRBJ1-5, with D unclear. For the CDR3, the DNA is TGTGCCAGCAGCTTAGGACGTCTCAATCAGCCCCAGCATTTT. This sequence encodes CASSLGRLNQPQHF.